These 13 T cell receptor beta chains were sequenced from one sample in a study of cytomegalovirus exposure and HLA in healthy donors. This PCR relied on a set of 60 Vbeta primers and 13 Jbeta primers. Clones were sequenced by immunoSEQ multiplex PCR, and TCRdb holds only the in-frame ones, with some missing. The sample consists of 220,000 or so clones, approximately 85% of them appearing once. Sequencing input: PBMCs. These receptors were obtained from a middle-aged woman in good health and CMV-seronegative.

This chain joins TRBV7-7 and TRBJ1-3, with a possible D match to TRBD1 (5 bases). The germline V and J ends were trimmed by 5 bases and 7 bases, with 12 bases remaining between them. The CDR3 is 13 residues long. Germline V gene lookup returns CDR1 SSHAT and CDR2 FNYEAQ (reference sequence). The CDR3 loop reads CASSPGTTNTIYF. As DNA, the CDR3 is TGTGCCAGCAGCCCGGGGACTACTAACACCATATATTTT.

The CDR3 region has the DNA TGCGCCAGCAGCTGGGACGGGACTGCTGTTGAGCCCCAGCATTTT. Its protein product is CASSWDGTAVEPQHF. V gene TRBV5-1 combines with J gene TRBJ1-5; D is perhaps TRBD1 (5 bases). From germline, CDR1 is SGHRS and CDR2 YFSETQ. The CDR3 has 15 residues. V dropped 3 bases and J dropped 8 bases, with 18 bases sitting between them.

The V call is TRBV7-6, the J call TRBJ2-7; 9 bases align to TRBD1. V shed 0 bases and J 4 bases; nucleotides not matched to a gene: 7. Germline V gives CDR1 SGHVS, CDR2 FNYEAQ. This CDR3 is built from 16 residues. The CDR3 here is CASSLAHRGRGYEQYF. The CDR3 region has the DNA TGTGCCAGCAGCTTAGCCCACAGGGGGCGCGGGTACGAGCAGTACTTC.

The V and J genes are TRBV5-8 and TRBJ2-6; D is unresolved. The germline V gene has CDR1 SGHTS and CDR2 YDEGEE. The V and J ends lost 0 bases and 4 bases respectively, with 14 bases between them. The CDR3 consists of 17 residues. The CDR3 DNA follows: TGTGCCAGCAGCTTGGGGCAGCCCCCAGGAGGGGCCAACGTCCTGACTTTC. It translates to CASSLGQPPGGANVLTF.

CDR3 in amino acids: CASRDRDSGANVLTF. The CDR3 region has the DNA TGTGCCAGCCGGGACAGGGACTCTGGGGCCAACGTCCTGACTTTC. V gene TRBV30 combines with J gene TRBJ2-6; 9 bases are a match to TRBD1. Germline V gives CDR1 GTSNPN, CDR2 SVGIG (reference sequence). The CDR3 extends over 15 amino acids. V shed 8 bases, J shed 0 bases, and the junction held 5 bases outside the gene matches.

CDR3 in DNA: TGCGCCAGCAGCTTTTCAGACAGGGTCGTTTATGGCTACACCTTC. This codes for CASSFSDRVVYGYTF. The chain carries TRBV5-1 and TRBJ1-2; 7 bases are shared with TRBD1. Per the germline V gene, CDR1 is SGHRS and CDR2 is YFSETQ. The junction had 9 bases not matched to a gene; V was cut back by 2 bases and J by 5 bases. CDR3 length: 15 residues.

The chain has TRBV11-3 and TRBJ2-3, with a tentative D call TRBD1 (6 bases). The CDR3 loop spans 12 amino acids. Trimming shortened V by 5 bases and J by 5 bases, and 8 bases separated the two germline ends. Per germline, CDR1 SGHNT and CDR2 YENEEA. CDR3 sequence reads: CASSPRGDTQYF. CDR3 coding DNA: TGTGCCAGCAGCCCCAGGGGAGATACGCAGTATTTT.

The gene calls are TRBV5-8 and TRBJ1-3; D might be TRBD1 (5 bases). V lost 4 bases and J lost 2, with 13 bases in between. Germline V gene data show CDR1 as SGHTS and CDR2 as YDEGEE. There are 15 residues in the CDR3. The CDR3 nucleotides read TGTGCCAGCAGCGGCTACCAGGGCCCTGGAAACACCATATATTTT. Translation gives CASSGYQGPGNTIYF. The entire variable domain, with the rest obtained from reference TRBV5-8 and TRBJ1-3, is as follows: EAGVTQSPTHLIKTRGQQATLRCSPISGHTSVYWYQQALGLGLQFLLWYDEGEERNRGNFPPRFSGRQFPNYSSELNVNALELEDSALYLCASSGYQGPGNTIYFGEGSWLTVV.

The chain couples TRBV27 to TRBJ1-5; D perhaps matches TRBD1 (6 bases). The germline V gene has CDR1 MNHEY and CDR2 SMNVEV (reference sequence). Between the trimmed V and J ends, which lost 5 bases and 1 base, there was a span of 9 bases. The CDR3 spans 14 residues. CDR3 residues: CASSRGISNQPQHF. CDR3 coding DNA: TGTGCCAGCAGTAGGGGGATCAGCAATCAGCCCCAGCATTTT.

This chain links TRBV4-1 with TRBJ2-2; TRBD1 is a possible D gene (5 bases). Germline CDR1 and CDR2: MGHRA and YSYEKL. The germline V and J ends were trimmed by 0 bases and 7 bases, with 9 bases remaining between them. This CDR3 region has 14 residues. The CDR3 bases are TGCGCCAGCAGCCAAGAGTGGGGCGGCGGGGAGCTGTTTTTT. Its translation: CASSQEWGGGELFF.

The table lists this clone with a few counts. The V gene is TRBV2, the J gene TRBJ1-4; 10 bases are a match to TRBD1. J was trimmed by 7 bases and V by 5 bases; bases with no gene match: 7. Germline V gene lookup returns CDR1 SNHLY and CDR2 FYNNEI. This CDR3 contains 15 residues. The CDR3 protein is CASSYIGQGVEKLFF. The CDR3 DNA reads TGTGCCAGCAGTTACATCGGACAGGGGGTTGAAAAACTGTTTTTT.

The chain employs TRBV6-1 and TRBJ1-2; D gene unclear. CDR3 length: 16 residues. The germline CDR1 and CDR2 sequences are MNHNS and SASEGT. V was pared by 2 bases and J by 8 bases, with 21 bases between. The CDR3 nucleotides read TGTGCCAGCAGTGAAATCGTGACTTTTCTGGTCGGGGGCTACACCTTC. It codes for CASSEIVTFLVGGYTF.

In this sample, this clone turned up a few times. This specimen includes other DNA sequences encoding the same CDR3. This chain uses TRBV6-5 with TRBJ2-7, with D possibly matching TRBD2 (7 bases). V was trimmed by 2 bases and J by 6 bases, leaving 11 bases between them. The CDR3 extends over 13 amino acids. Germline CDR1 MNHEY, CDR2 SVGAGI. DNA for the CDR3: TGTGCCAGCAGTTACGGGGGGGCCGGCGAGCAGTACTTC. Its translation is CASSYGGAGEQYF.